The rows below give T cell receptor beta chains drawn from one sample of a study of T cell clonotyping in hematopoietic cell transplantation. Using immunoSEQ multiplex PCR, the repertoire was profiled, and TCRdb retains in-frame clones only, with some absent. The data show around 3,000 clones, approximately 94% seen once. The sample in question was peripheral blood mononuclear cells, obtained before stem cell transplant. These receptor sequences come from a woman aged 50 to 60 with chronic myeloid leukemia. Some clones in this sample may be carry-over from other donors' samples. Each CDR3 is given with its conserved first and last residue. The size field is filled for only some rows; it gives once, few, many or a size class.

clone_size j_call v_call cdr3_aa
. TRBJ2-1 TRBV7-2 CASSLRGGAGPYNEQFF
. TRBJ1-5 TRBV2 CASSEVLSGFNQPQHF
. TRBJ1-5 TRBV7-8 CASSSRWGDQPQHF
. TRBJ2-7 TRBV5-4 CASSPGQGGHEQYF
. TRBJ1-4 TRBV7-9 CASSFLQPEEKLFF
few TRBJ2-7 TRBV7-9 CASREGSSYEQYF
. TRBJ1-5 TRBV2 CASVQEAWQPQHF
. TRBJ2-2 TRBV21-1 CASSKRGRDSPTGELFF
few TRBJ2-7 TRBV10-3 CAISRILHPYEQYF
. TRBJ2-2 TRBV5-5 CASSLDGTGELFF
. TRBJ2-5 TRBV7-2 CASSPLASGFQETQYF
. TRBJ2-5 TRBV2 CASSEGRAQETQYF
. TRBJ2-2 TRBV9 CASSVGGGTGELFF
. TRBJ2-3 TRBV5-5 CASSLGGLSTDTQYF
. TRBJ2-5 TRBV7-2 CASSHPSTGKKTQYF
. TRBJ1-2 TRBV4-2 CASSPGTGLSYGYTF
. TRBJ2-7 TRBV4-1 CASSTLYYSGSSSYEQYF
. TRBJ1-2 TRBV27 CASSQTSTGGQRGYTF
. TRBJ2-5 TRBV7-7 CASSLTPVAVETQYF
once TRBJ2-7 TRBV28 CASSLGGGLEQYF
. TRBJ1-2 TRBV29-1 CSAAPGTNYGYTF
few TRBJ1-3 TRBV19 CATGQTSGNTIYF
. TRBJ2-5 TRBV15 CATSRGPSGNGETQYF
. TRBJ1-1 TRBV30 CAWTGMNTEAFF
. TRBJ2-3 TRBV5-4 CASSSPGLAETDTQYF
. TRBJ1-1 TRBV4-1 CASSQEPHSGTEAFF
. TRBJ1-3 TRBV7-8 CASSLGVVHSGNTIYF
once TRBJ2-1 TRBV9 CASSVDRRGGNEQFF
. TRBJ1-4 TRBV10-1 CASSVGQGRNEKLFF
. TRBJ2-7 TRBV18 CASSPLQGRSYEQYF
. TRBJ2-1 TRBV28 CASSLMFGTGGYNEQFF
. TRBJ2-3 TRBV19 CASSNPSEEPTDTQYF
. TRBJ2-7 TRBV7-7 CASSLEAGAGEQYF
. TRBJ2-7 TRBV27 CASILFDRGQYEQYF
. TRBJ2-1 TRBV28 CASSLSISDGGNSYNEQFF
. TRBJ1-2 TRBV10-3 CAISTRVGNGYTF
once TRBJ1-2 TRBV27 CASSFYSALPDGYTF
. TRBJ1-1 TRBV15 CATSRDLRGTEAFF
. TRBJ2-5 TRBV5-1 CASSFQPTGTAYQETQYF
once TRBJ2-3 TRBV5-1 CASSLAGPSTDTQYF
. TRBJ1-1 TRBV7-9 CASSLGTTTGAFF
. TRBJ2-3 TRBV30 CAWSGGSGGAMSDTQYF
. TRBJ2-7 TRBV19 CASSFGQGGEQYF
. TRBJ2-2 TRBV18 CASSGTLNTGELFF
. TRBJ1-4 TRBV5-4 CASSLDRGRGEKLFF
. TRBJ1-1 TRBV4-2 CASSQDAGRADTEAFF
. TRBJ2-1 TRBV6-1 CASSGQIYNEQFF
once TRBJ2-7 TRBV9 CASSPSGVVYEQYF
. TRBJ2-5 TRBV7-2 CASSRQVETQYF
. TRBJ2-5 TRBV6-5 CASSYDRQETQYF
. TRBJ2-1 TRBV9 CASSPRGSRNEQFF
. TRBJ2-6 TRBV6-4 CASSFDGSGANVLTF
. TRBJ2-7 TRBV28 CASSSPRFYSYEQYF
. TRBJ1-5 TRBV2 CASRDRRNQPQHF
. TRBJ1-1 TRBV30 CAWRLFYGENTEAFF
. TRBJ1-2 TRBV6-1 CATLPNSGADYGYTF
. TRBJ1-2 TRBV6-1 CASSGWGDYGYTF
. TRBJ2-6 TRBV28 CASSSHWGTLLAHGANVLTF
. TRBJ2-7 TRBV19 CASSGNVGYEQYF
. TRBJ2-1 TRBV7-8 CASSLPRSDEQFF